These 11 T cell receptor beta chains came from one sample sequenced in a study of blood T cell repertoires in COVID-19 (dated by TCRdb to the early 2020s). Library method: the immunoSEQ multiplex PCR assay. The immuneACCESS repertoire file appears here via TCRdb, limited to in-frame rearrangements. These files lack a portion of the clones; in checked studies, under half of the deficit traces to unresolved V genes, and the cause of the others is not known. This sample comprises some 220,000 clones, about 78% of them detected only once. The leading ten clones occupy roughly 6.7% of the sample. Input material: peripheral blood. The receptors stem from a woman between 70 and 85 years old with acute or convalescent COVID-19.

This clone was observed many times. The chain recombines TRBV19 with TRBJ2-7; 14 bases are shared with TRBD2. From germline, CDR1 is LNHDA and CDR2 SQIVND (reference sequence). There are 16 residues in the CDR3. V was pared by 3 bases and J by 3 bases, with 4 bases of the junction left unmatched. The CDR3 bases are TGTGCCAGTAGTATGGGGACTAGCGGGGGTCACTACGAGCAGTACTTC. It codes for CASSMGTSGGHYEQYF.

The chain recombines TRBV6-5 with TRBJ2-1; 12 bases line up with TRBD2. The CDR3 loop spans 15 amino acids. CDR1 is MNHEY and CDR2 is SVGAGI in the germline V gene. J gave up 7 bases and V 6 bases, and 7 bases lay outside the gene matches. The CDR3 here is CASSLAGGLRNEQFF. Written as DNA, the CDR3 is TGTGCCAGCAGCCTAGCGGGGGGGCTACGGAATGAGCAGTTCTTC.

The gene calls are TRBV6-2 or TRBV6-3 and TRBJ2-5; D call uncertain. Germline V gene lookup returns CDR1 MNHEY and CDR2 SVGEGT. V gave up 5 bases and J gave up 2 bases, with 3 bases separating them. This CDR3 is 11 amino acids long. CDR3 sequence (DNA): TGTGCCAGCAGTCATCAAGAGACCCAGTACTTC. It codes for CASSHQETQYF.

J is TRBJ1-3 and V is TRBV5-6, with TRBD1 identical over 9 bases. V was pared by 2 bases and J by 4 bases, with 4 bases of the junction left unmatched. CDR3 size: 15 residues. CDR1 and CDR2 (germline): SGHDT, YYEEEE. The CDR3 DNA reads TGTGCCAGCAGCTTACCCGGGACAGGGGGAAACACCATATATTTT. It codes for CASSLPGTGGNTIYF.

The rearrangement uses TRBV5-1 and TRBJ2-7, with D perhaps TRBD2 (5 bases). From germline, CDR1 is SGHRS and CDR2 YFSETQ. V lost 0 bases, J lost 2 bases, and 9 bases lay in between. This CDR3 spans 14 amino acids. CDR3 sequence reads: CASSLAGGTYEQYV. The CDR3 DNA reads as TGCGCCAGCAGCTTGGCCGGAGGAACCTACGAGCAGTACGTC.

This clone was seen just once. The chain carries TRBV29-1 and TRBJ2-4; TRBD2 matches at 11 bases. This CDR3 is built from 18 residues. CDR1 is SQVTM and CDR2 is ANQGSEA in the germline V gene. With V trimmed by 5 bases and J by 3 bases, 15 bases remained unmatched. CDR3 protein: CSVTFLAGGPAGKNIQYF. The CDR3 DNA reads TGCAGCGTTACCTTCCTAGCGGGGGGCCCGGCAGGCAAAAACATTCAGTACTTC.

J is TRBJ1-2 and V is TRBV3-1 (or the pseudogene TRBV3-2); 9 bases map to TRBD1. The CDR3 is 14 amino acids. In germline, CDR1 is LGHDT, CDR2 YNNKEL (reference sequence). V shed 1 base, J shed 8 bases, and the junction held 5 bases outside the gene matches. CDR3 nucleotide sequence: TGTGCCAGCAGCCAAGTGGGACAGGGATTAGGCTACACCTTC. As protein: CASSQVGQGLGYTF.

The chain couples TRBV4-1 to TRBJ2-3; TRBD1 aligns across 11 bases. CDR1 MGHRA and CDR2 YSYEKL come from the germline V gene. This CDR3 contains 15 residues. Trimming took 4 bases from V and 3 from J; bases not matched to a gene: 3. The DNA for the CDR3 is TGCGCCAGCAGCCGGACAGGGGGCGCAACAGATACGCAGTATTTT. Translating gives CASSRTGGATDTQYF.

The J gene is TRBJ2-7, the V gene TRBV4-3; 10 bases map to TRBD1. Germline CDR1 reads LGHNA; CDR2 reads YSLEER. CDR3 length equals 15 residues. The V gene end was trimmed by 3 bases and the J gene end by 4 bases; junction bases not matched to a gene: 6. CDR3 sequence: CASSHKTGGAYEQYF. The CDR3, as DNA: TGCGCCAGCAGCCACAAGACAGGGGGCGCGTACGAGCAGTACTTC.

CDR3 sequence (DNA): TGTGCCAGCTCTCCGCGGGGGGTTCCAAATGAAAAACTGTTTTTT. This sequence encodes CASSPRGVPNEKLFF. The chain links TRBV18 to TRBJ1-4; D perhaps matches TRBD1 (5 bases). The CDR3 has 15 residues. The germline V gene encodes CDR1 KGHSH and CDR2 LQKENI. Trimming took off 6 bases at V and 5 bases at J, with 16 bases between the two ends.

The rearrangement links TRBV24-1 to TRBJ2-7; 9 bases agree with TRBD1. Germline V gene sequence: CDR1 KGHDR, CDR2 SFDVKD. The CDR3 is made up of 14 amino acids. Losses at the gene ends were 7 bases for V and 1 base for J; bases not matched to a gene: 4. CDR3 coding DNA: TGTGCCACCAGCCCGGGACAGGGATCCTACGAGCAGTACTTC. As protein: CATSPGQGSYEQYF.